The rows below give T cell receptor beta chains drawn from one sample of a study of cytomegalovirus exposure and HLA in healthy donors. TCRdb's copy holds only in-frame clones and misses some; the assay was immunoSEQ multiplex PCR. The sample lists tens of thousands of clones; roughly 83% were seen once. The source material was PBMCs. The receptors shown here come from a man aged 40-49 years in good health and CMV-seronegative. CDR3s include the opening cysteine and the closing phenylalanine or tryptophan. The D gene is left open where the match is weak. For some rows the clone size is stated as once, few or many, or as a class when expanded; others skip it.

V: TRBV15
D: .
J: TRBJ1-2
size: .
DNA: TGTGCCACCAGCAGAGATGGAGATGGAGATGGCTACACCTTC
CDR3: CATSRDGDGDGYTF

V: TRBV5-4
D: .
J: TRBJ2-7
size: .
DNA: TGTGCCAGCAAGACAGGCTTAGCGGGACAGCCTTACGAGCAGTACTTC
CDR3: CASKTGLAGQPYEQYF

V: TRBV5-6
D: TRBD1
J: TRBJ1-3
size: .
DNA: TGTGCCAGCAGCTCAGGACAGGGATCTACTGGAAACACCATATATTTT
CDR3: CASSSGQGSTGNTIYF

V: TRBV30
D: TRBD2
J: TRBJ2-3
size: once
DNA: TGTGCCTGGAGTGTAATGGCGGGGGGCCCAGATACGCAGTATTTT
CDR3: CAWSVMAGGPDTQYF

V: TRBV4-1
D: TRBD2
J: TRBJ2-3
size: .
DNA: TGCGCCAGCAGCCAACTGTGGGTAAAACTAGCGGGGCGCACAGATACGCAGTATTTT
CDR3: CASSQLWVKLAGRTDTQYF

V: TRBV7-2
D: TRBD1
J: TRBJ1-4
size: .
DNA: TGTGCCAGCAGCTTAGTGGGGGGACAGGACTATGAAAAACTGTTTTTT
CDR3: CASSLVGGQDYEKLFF

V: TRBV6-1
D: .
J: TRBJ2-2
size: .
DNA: TGTGCCAGCAATCCCCTCCAGCGGACCGGGGAGCTGTTTTTT
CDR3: CASNPLQRTGELFF

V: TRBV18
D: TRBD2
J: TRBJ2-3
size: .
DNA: TGTGCCAGCTCGTTCGGGGGGGCCAGGGCAGATACGCAGTATTTT
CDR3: CASSFGGARADTQYF

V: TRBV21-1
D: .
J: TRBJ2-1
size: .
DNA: TGTGCCAGCAGCACCGGGGGTCTCTACAATGAGCAGTTCTTC
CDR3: CASSTGGLYNEQFF

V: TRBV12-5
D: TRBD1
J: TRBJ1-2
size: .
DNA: TGTGCTAGTGGTCCGGACAGGTCCTATGGCTACACCTTC
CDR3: CASGPDRSYGYTF

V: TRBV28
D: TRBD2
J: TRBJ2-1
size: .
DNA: TGTGCCAGCAGAACTAGCGGCGATGAGCAGTTCTTC
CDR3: CASRTSGDEQFF

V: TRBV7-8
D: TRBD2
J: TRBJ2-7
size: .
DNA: TGTGCCAGCAGTGCTTCTAGCGGTGACCTCTACGAGCAGTACTTC
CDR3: CASSASSGDLYEQYF

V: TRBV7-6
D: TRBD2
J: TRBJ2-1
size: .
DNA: TGTGCCAGCAGCCTCAGAGGTAAGGACGGGGGGGCCGGGTCCTACAATGAGCAGTTCTTC
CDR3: CASSLRGKDGGAGSYNEQFF

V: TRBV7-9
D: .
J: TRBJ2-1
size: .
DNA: TGTGCCAGCAGACCCGACGGACAATTGAATGAGCAGTTCTTC
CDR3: CASRPDGQLNEQFF

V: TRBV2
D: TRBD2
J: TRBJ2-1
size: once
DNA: TGTGCCAGCAGGGGACTAGCGGGGGTGGGCAATGAGCAGTTCTTC
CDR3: CASRGLAGVGNEQFF

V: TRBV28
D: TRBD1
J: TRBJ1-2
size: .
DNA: TGTGCCAGCAGATACAGGGGGTCGTTCTATGGCTACACCTTC
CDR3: CASRYRGSFYGYTF

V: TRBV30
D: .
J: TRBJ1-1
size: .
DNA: TGTGCCTGGAGGTACGAGGGTAACGCTGAAGCTTTCTTT
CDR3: CAWRYEGNAEAFF

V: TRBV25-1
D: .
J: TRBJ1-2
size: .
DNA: TGTGCCAGCAGTGAATTCGGCGGGGGCGAAGGAACCAACTATGGCTACACCTTC
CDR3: CASSEFGGGEGTNYGYTF

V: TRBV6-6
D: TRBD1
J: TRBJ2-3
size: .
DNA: TGTGCCACGACCGGACAGGGATTTTCCACAGATACGCAGTATTTT
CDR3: CATTGQGFSTDTQYF

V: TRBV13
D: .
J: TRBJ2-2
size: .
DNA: TGTGCCAGCAGCAGGGACATTTCCACCGGGGAGCTGTTTTTT
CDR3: CASSRDISTGELFF

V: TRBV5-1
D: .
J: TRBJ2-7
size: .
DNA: TGCGCCAGCAGCTTGGAGCCAGGGCCCCCCTCCTACGAGCAGTACTTC
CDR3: CASSLEPGPPSYEQYF

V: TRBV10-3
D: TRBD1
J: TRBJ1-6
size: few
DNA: TGTGCCATCAGTGAGTCGTTAGGACAGGGTATTTCACCCCTCCACTTT
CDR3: CAISESLGQGISPLHF

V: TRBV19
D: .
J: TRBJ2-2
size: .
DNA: TGTGCCAGTAGTATAAGGGGGAGAAGGGAGCTGTTTTTT
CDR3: CASSIRGRRELFF

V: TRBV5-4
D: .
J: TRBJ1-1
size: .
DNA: TGTGCCAGCAGCTTGAAACACAGGAACACTGAAGCTTTCTTT
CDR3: CASSLKHRNTEAFF

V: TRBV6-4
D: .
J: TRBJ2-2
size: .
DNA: TGTGCCAGCAGCTTGGAGCTTATACAGGGTCCTTCTGACACCGGGGAGCTGTTTTTT
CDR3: CASSLELIQGPSDTGELFF

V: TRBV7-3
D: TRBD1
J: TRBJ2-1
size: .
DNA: TGTGCCAGCAGCGAGGACAGGGTGGGGGAGCAGTTCTTC
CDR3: CASSEDRVGEQFF

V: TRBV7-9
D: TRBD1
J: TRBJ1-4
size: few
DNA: TGTGCCAGCAGCCGACGGACAGGGCGAACAACTAATGAAAAACTGTTTTTT
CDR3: CASSRRTGRTTNEKLFF

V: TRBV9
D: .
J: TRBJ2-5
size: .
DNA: TGTGCCAGCAGCGTAGCTCTAGGTTTGAGGCAAGAGACCCAGTACTTC
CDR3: CASSVALGLRQETQYF

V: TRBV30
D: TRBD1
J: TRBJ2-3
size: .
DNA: TGTGCCTCATCAGGGGGTCTTCCAGATACGCAGTATTTT
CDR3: CASSGGLPDTQYF

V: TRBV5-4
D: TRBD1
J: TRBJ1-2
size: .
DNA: TGTGCCACGACCCGGGACAGGGTCATTGAGGGCTACACCTTC
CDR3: CATTRDRVIEGYTF

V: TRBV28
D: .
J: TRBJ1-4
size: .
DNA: TGTGCCAGCGCCTCGGGGGGTTATAATGAAAAACTGTTTTTT
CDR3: CASASGGYNEKLFF

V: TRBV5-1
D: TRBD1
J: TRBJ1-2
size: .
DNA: TGCGCCAGCAGCCCACAGGGACAGCCGAACTATGGCTACACCTTC
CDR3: CASSPQGQPNYGYTF

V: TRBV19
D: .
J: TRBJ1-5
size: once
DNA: TGTGCCAGTGTGACAAGCCCCTATAGCAATCAGCCCCAGCATTTT
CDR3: CASVTSPYSNQPQHF

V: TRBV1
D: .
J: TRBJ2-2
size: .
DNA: TGCACCAGCAGTCCCGGGACTAGCGGGGGCCATGGGTCCGGGGAGCTGTTTTTT
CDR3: CTSSPGTSGGHGSGELFF

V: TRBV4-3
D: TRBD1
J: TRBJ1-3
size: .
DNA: TGCGCCAGCAGCCAAGATCCGGGCCCAGAGGGGGCCACTGGAAACACCATATATTTT
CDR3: CASSQDPGPEGATGNTIYF

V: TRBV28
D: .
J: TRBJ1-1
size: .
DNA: TGTGCCAGCTCGGGTCTGGCGACCACTGAAGCTTTCTTT
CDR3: CASSGLATTEAFF

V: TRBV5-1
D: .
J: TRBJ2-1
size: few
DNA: TGCGCCAGCAGCGGGGGCCAGCAAAGCTCCTACAATGAGCAGTTCTTC
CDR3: CASSGGQQSSYNEQFF

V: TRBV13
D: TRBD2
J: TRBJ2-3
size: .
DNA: TGTGCCAGCAGCTTAGCGAAAATGCTAGCGGGATTCACAGATACGCAGTATTTT
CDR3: CASSLAKMLAGFTDTQYF

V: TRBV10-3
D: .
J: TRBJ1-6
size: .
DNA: TGTGCCATCAGTGATTTATCGAATTCACCCCTCCACTTT
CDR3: CAISDLSNSPLHF